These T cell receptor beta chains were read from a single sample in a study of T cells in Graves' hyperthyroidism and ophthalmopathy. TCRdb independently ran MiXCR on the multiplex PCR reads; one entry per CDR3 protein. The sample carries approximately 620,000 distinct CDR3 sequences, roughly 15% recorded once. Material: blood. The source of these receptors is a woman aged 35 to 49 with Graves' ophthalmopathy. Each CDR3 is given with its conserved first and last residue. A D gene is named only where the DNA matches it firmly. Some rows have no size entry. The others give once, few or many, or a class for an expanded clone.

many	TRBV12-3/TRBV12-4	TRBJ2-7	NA	CASSFGGHGGEQYF	TGTGCCAGCAGTTTCGGGGGGCACGGGGGCGAGCAGTACTTC
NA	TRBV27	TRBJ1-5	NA	CASSLLSGSNQPQHF	TGTGCCAGCAGTTTGCTTTCGGGGAGCAATCAGCCCCAGCATTTT
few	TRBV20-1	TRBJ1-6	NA	CSARSSADSPLHF	TGCAGTGCTAGGTCATCGGCCGATTCACCCCTCCACTTT
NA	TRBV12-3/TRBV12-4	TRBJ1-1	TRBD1	CASSSGTGWNTEAFF	TGTGCCAGCAGTTCGGGGACAGGCTGGAACACTGAAGCTTTCTTT
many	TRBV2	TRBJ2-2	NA	CASRGFYTGELFF	TGTGCCAGCAGGGGGTTCTACACCGGGGAGCTGTTTTTT
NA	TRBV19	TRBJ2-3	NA	CASSTLDTQYF	TGTGCCAGTAGTACTTTAGATACGCAGTATTTT
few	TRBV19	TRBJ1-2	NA	CASSIVGLGGYTF	TGTGCCAGTAGTATAGTTGGGCTCGGTGGCTACACCTTC
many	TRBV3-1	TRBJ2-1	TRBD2	CASSQEGLAGNEQFF	TGTGCCAGCAGCCAAGAGGGACTAGCGGGAAATGAGCAGTTCTTC
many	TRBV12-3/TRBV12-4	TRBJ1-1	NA	CASRPGPPPTEAFF	TGTGCCAGCAGGCCGGGCCCCCCGCCCACTGAAGCTTTCTTT
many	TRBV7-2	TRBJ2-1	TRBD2	CASSSQGAGGYNEQFF	TGTGCCAGCAGCTCCCAGGGAGCGGGAGGCTACAATGAGCAGTTCTTC
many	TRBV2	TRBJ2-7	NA	CASSENYRMGEQYF	TGTGCCAGCAGTGAAAACTACAGGATGGGCGAGCAGTACTTC
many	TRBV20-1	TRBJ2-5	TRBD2	CSAPSGGAETQYF	TGCAGTGCTCCCTCGGGGGGAGCCGAGACCCAGTACTTC
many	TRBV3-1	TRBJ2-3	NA	CASSQLSTDTQYF	TGTGCCAGCAGCCAACTGAGCACAGATACGCAGTATTTT
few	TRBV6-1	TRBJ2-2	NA	CASSWGGPNTGELFF	TGTGCCAGCAGTTGGGGGGGGCCGAACACCGGGGAGCTGTTTTTT
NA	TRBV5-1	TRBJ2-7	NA	CASSLERSTSYEQYF	TGCGCCAGCAGCTTGGAGCGGAGTACCTCCTACGAGCAGTACTTC
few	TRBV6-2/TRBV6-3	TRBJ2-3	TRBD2	CASSLGGGNTQYF	TGTGCCAGCAGTTTAGGCGGGGGAAATACGCAGTATTTT
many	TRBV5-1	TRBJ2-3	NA	CASSLDILASTDTQYF	TGCGCCAGCAGCTTGGACATTCTCGCTAGCACAGATACGCAGTATTTT
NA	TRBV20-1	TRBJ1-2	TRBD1	CSATLTGTHGYTF	TGCAGTGCTACTCTGACAGGGACGCATGGCTACACCTTC
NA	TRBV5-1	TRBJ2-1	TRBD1	CASSPDRGHEQFF	TGCGCCAGCAGCCCCGACAGGGGGCATGAGCAGTTCTTC
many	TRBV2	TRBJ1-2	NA	CASSEEGLLEGYTF	TGTGCCAGCAGTGAAGAGGGTTTGCTGGAAGGCTACACCTTC
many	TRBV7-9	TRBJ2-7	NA	CASSLQGRNEQYF	TGTGCCAGCAGCCTACAGGGTCGGAACGAGCAGTACTTC
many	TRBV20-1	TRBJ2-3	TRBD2	CSASGTRRGGSDTQYF	TGCAGTGCTAGCGGGACGCGGCGGGGGGGCTCAGATACGCAGTATTTT
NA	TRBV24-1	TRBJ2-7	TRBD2	CATSETTSGGDPYEQYF	TGTGCCACCAGTGAAACCACTAGCGGGGGGGACCCCTACGAGCAGTACTTC
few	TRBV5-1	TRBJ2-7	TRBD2	CASSFGGRVYEQYF	TGCGCCAGCAGCTTCGGCGGGAGGGTTTACGAGCAGTACTTC
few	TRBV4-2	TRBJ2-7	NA	CASSQAGGAGYEQYF	TGTGCCAGCAGCCAAGCTGGCGGGGCGGGTTACGAGCAGTACTTC
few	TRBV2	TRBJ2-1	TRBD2	CASRLAETYNEQFF	TGTGCCAGCCGACTAGCGGAAACCTACAATGAGCAGTTCTTC
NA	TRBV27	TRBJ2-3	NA	CASSLSLALTDTQYF	TGTGCCAGCAGTTTATCGCTAGCCCTCACAGATACGCAGTATTTT
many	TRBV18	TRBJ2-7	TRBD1	CASSTYRGTYEQYF	TGTGCCAGCTCTACCTACAGGGGAACCTACGAGCAGTACTTC
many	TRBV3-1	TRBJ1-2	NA	CASSPSQANYGYTF	TGTGCCAGCAGCCCGTCACAGGCTAACTATGGCTACACCTTC
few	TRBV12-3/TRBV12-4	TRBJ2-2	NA	CASTPETGELFF	TGTGCCAGCACCCCCGAGACCGGGGAGCTGTTTTTT
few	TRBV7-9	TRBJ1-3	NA	CASSLPGQTSGNTIYF	TGTGCCAGCAGCCTTCCGGGGCAGACCTCTGGAAACACCATATATTTT
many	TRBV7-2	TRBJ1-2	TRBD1	CASSSGQGGYGYTF	TGTGCCAGCAGCTCGGGACAGGGCGGCTATGGCTACACCTTC
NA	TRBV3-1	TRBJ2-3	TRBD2	CASSRLAGGFTDTQYF	TGTGCCAGCAGCCGGTTAGCGGGAGGATTTACAGATACGCAGTATTTT
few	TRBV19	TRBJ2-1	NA	CATNTGTPNNEQFF	TGTGCCACTAATACCGGGACACCGAACAATGAGCAGTTCTTC
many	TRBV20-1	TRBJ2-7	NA	CSAREIGSSSYEQYF	TGCAGTGCTAGAGAAATCGGGTCGAGCTCCTACGAGCAGTACTTC
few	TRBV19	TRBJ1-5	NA	CASSMDTGSNQPQHF	TGTGCCAGTAGTATGGATACAGGAAGCAATCAGCCCCAGCATTTT
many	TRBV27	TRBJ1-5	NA	CASSRSGAYQPQHF	TGTGCCAGCAGCCGCTCAGGGGCGTATCAGCCCCAGCATTTT
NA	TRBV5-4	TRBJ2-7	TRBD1	CASSNTGTGTEQYF	TGTGCCAGCAGCAACACCGGGACAGGGACCGAGCAGTACTTC
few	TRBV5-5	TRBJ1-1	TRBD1	CATGDRGTGTEAFF	TGTGCCACCGGCGACAGGGGTACAGGCACTGAAGCTTTCTTT
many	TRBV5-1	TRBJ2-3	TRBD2	CASSSSGHQTDTQYF	TGCGCCAGCAGCTCTAGCGGCCACCAGACAGATACGCAGTATTTT
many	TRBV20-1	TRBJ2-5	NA	CSARNEETQYF	TGCAGTGCTAGAAACGAAGAGACCCAGTACTTC
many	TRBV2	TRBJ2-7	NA	CASSDLVAGPYEQYF	TGTGCCAGCAGTGATTTAGTAGCAGGGCCCTACGAGCAGTACTTC
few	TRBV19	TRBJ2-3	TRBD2	CASSNLAGAQFTDTQYF	TGTGCCAGTAGTAACCTAGCGGGGGCCCAATTCACAGATACGCAGTATTTT
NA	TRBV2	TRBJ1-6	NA	CASSQPRKGNPPLHF	TGCGCCAGCAGCCAACCGAGGAAGGGCAATCCACCCCTCCACTTT
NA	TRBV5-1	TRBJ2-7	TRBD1	CASSLARTGANYEQYF	TGCGCCAGCAGCTTGGCGCGGACAGGGGCGAACTACGAGCAGTACTTC
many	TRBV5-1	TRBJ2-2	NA	CASSHARASTGELFF	TGCGCCAGCAGCCACGCTAGAGCGAGTACCGGGGAGCTGTTTTTT